The 27 T cell receptor beta chains given below trace back to one sample, sequenced in a study of shared clonotypes between healthy human individuals. The assay was immunoSEQ multiplex PCR, and TCRdb's table has in-frame clones only and misses some. The top ten clones hold roughly 0.36% of a sample with 2.3 million or so clones, over 85% of them seen once. The material sequenced was naive CD4+ T cells from PBMCs. Indicated subset: CD45RA+ positively selected. These receptors were obtained from a man between 18 and 35 years old in good health. Some clones in this sample may be carry-over from other donors' samples.

This chain links TRBV7-2 with TRBJ1-2; tentatively, D is TRBD1 (6 bases). The V gene's germline CDR1 is SGHTA and CDR2 FQGNSA. Trimming left V 5 bases short and J 5 bases short, with 12 bases between. This CDR3 has 13 amino acids. CDR3 loop: CASSQDRFYGYTF. The CDR3 DNA is TGTGCCAGCAGCCAGGACAGATTTTATGGCTACACCTTC.

The rearrangement uses TRBV28 and TRBJ2-7; D could derive from TRBD1 or TRBD2 (5 bases each). Germline CDR1 and CDR2: MDHEN and SYDVKM. CDR3 length: 14 amino acids. V lost 7 bases, J lost 0 bases, and 13 bases lay in between. As DNA, the CDR3 is TGTGCCAGCAAGTTGAGGGGTTACTCCTACGAGCAGTACTTC. Amino acids: CASKLRGYSYEQYF.

This chain links TRBV28 with TRBJ1-1, with TRBD1 matching 8 bases. The V gene's germline CDR1 is MDHEN and CDR2 SYDVKM. The V gene end was trimmed by 6 bases and the J gene end by 4 bases; junction bases not matched to a gene: 13. This CDR3 comprises 16 residues. This CDR3 is CASSRTPGTGSTEAFF. The CDR3 DNA sequence: TGTGCCAGCAGCCGAACCCCCGGGACAGGTTCCACTGAAGCTTTCTTT.

The chain has TRBV5-6 and TRBJ2-2, with D tentatively TRBD2 (5 bases). Trimming cost V 0 bases and J 4 bases, with 10 bases left between them. Germline CDR1 reads SGHDT; CDR2 reads YYEEEE. This CDR3 is built from 15 residues. The CDR3 protein is CASSLGGRPTGELFF. For the CDR3, the DNA is TGTGCCAGCAGCTTGGGTGGGAGACCCACCGGGGAGCTGTTTTTT.

This sequence joins TRBV7-9 and TRBJ1-3; weak D call: TRBD1 (6 bases). The V gene lost 5 bases and the J gene lost 2 bases, with 13 bases spanning the gap. CDR1 is SEHNR, CDR2 FQNEAQ, per germline (reference sequence). This CDR3 has 15 amino acids. The CDR3 DNA reads TGTGCCAGCAGCCCTCGAAAGGGGGCTGGAAACACCATATATTTT. The encoded protein is CASSPRKGAGNTIYF.

This clone was detected only a few times. This chain joins TRBV2 and TRBJ1-2, with a weak D call TRBD1 (5 bases). V was trimmed by 6 bases and J by 6 bases, leaving 11 bases between them. The CDR3 is 12 residues long. Germline CDR1 reads SNHLY; CDR2 reads FYNNEI. CDR3 amino acids: CASSLGGDGYTF. The CDR3 DNA is TGTGCCAGCAGCCTAGGAGGGGATGGCTACACCTTC.

CDR3 region: CASSSRTGELFF. The CDR3 region has the DNA TGTGCCAGCAGTTCTCGGACCGGGGAGCTGTTTTTT. The rearrangement links TRBV7-8 to TRBJ2-2; D gene uncertain. In germline, CDR1 is SGHVS, CDR2 FQNEAQ. V was shortened by 6 bases and J by 5 bases, with 7 bases between the two germline ends. The CDR3 spans 12 residues.

The chain has TRBV19 and TRBJ2-1, with TRBD1 matching over 7 bases. CDR1 is LNHDA, CDR2 SQIVND, per germline (reference sequence). This CDR3 region has 15 residues. V trimming: 7 bases; J trimming: 5 bases; junction bases outside the gene matches: 11. CDR3 coding DNA: TGTGCCAGTACCACTACGGGACAGCAAAACAATGAGCAGTTCTTC. Protein sequence: CASTTTGQQNNEQFF.

A remark on this clone: The same CDR3 is also encoded by other DNA sequences in this sample. The CDR3 spells CASSVGARQETQYF. The CDR3 DNA reads as TGTGCCAGCAGCGTAGGGGCTAGACAAGAGACCCAGTACTTC. V is TRBV9 and J is TRBJ2-5; the D is unclear. This CDR3 contains 14 residues. Trimming pared 0 bases from V and 2 bases from J, leaving 8 bases between. Germline V gene data show CDR1 as SGDLS and CDR2 as YYNGEE.

The J gene is TRBJ2-7, the V gene TRBV29-1; TRBD1 matches at 7 bases. Germline loops: CDR1 SQVTM, CDR2 ANQGSEA. The CDR3 totals 11 residues. V gave up 6 bases and J gave up 7 bases; unmatched junction bases: 6. The CDR3 is CSVSTGVEQYF. For the CDR3, the DNA is TGCAGCGTCTCCACAGGGGTAGAGCAGTACTTC.

This chain connects TRBV2 to TRBJ2-3; 7 bases agree with TRBD2. Germline V CDR1 and CDR2: SNHLY, FYNNEI. The CDR3 totals 18 residues. V lost 6 bases to trimming and J lost 0 bases; unmatched junction nucleotides: 15. The CDR3 spells CASRLGGASGTSTDTQYF. CDR3 in DNA: TGTGCCAGCAGGCTTGGAGGGGCTAGCGGAACTAGCACAGATACGCAGTATTTT.

The V call is TRBV5-4, the J call TRBJ2-5; D remains unclear. Germline CDR1 SGHNT, CDR2 YYREEE (reference sequence). The CDR3 totals 14 residues. The V and J ends lost 1 base and 4 bases respectively, with 11 bases between them. For the CDR3, the DNA is TGTGCCAGCAGCTTGTCTCGCTTATCAGAGACCCAGTACTTC. Its protein is CASSLSRLSETQYF.

This clone was counted only a few times. J is TRBJ1-1 and V is TRBV7-2; D possibly corresponds to TRBD1 (5 bases). Trimming left V 5 bases short and J 4 bases short, with 14 bases between. CDR3 length equals 14 residues. Germline V gene lookup returns CDR1 SGHTA and CDR2 FQGNSA. The CDR3 DNA sequence: TGTGCCAGCAGCCGCCGGGGACGGCCCACTGAAGCTTTCTTT. Translating it yields CASSRRGRPTEAFF.

The table lists this clone with a few counts. This chain joins TRBV18 and TRBJ2-7; 7 positions match TRBD1. J lost 5 bases, V lost 3 bases, and 4 bases had no gene match. Per germline, CDR1 KGHSH and CDR2 LQKENI. The length of the CDR3 is 13 residues. The chain's CDR3 is CASSPTGDNEQYF. For the CDR3, the DNA is TGTGCCAGCTCACCCACAGGGGACAACGAGCAGTACTTC.

This clone was observed a single time. This chain joins TRBV7-8 and TRBJ2-7, with D perhaps assigned TRBD1 or TRBD2 (5 bases each). With 5 bases removed from V and 5 bases from J, the gap between germline ends came to 10 bases. Germline loops: CDR1 SGHVS, CDR2 FQNEAQ. This CDR3 region has 12 residues. CDR3 sequence: CASSRWGNEQYF. The CDR3 DNA sequence: TGTGCCAGCAGCCGTTGGGGGAACGAGCAGTACTTC.

This chain joins TRBV7-8 and TRBJ2-3, with TRBD2 matching 7 bases. This CDR3 region has 15 residues. V lost 2 bases and J lost 5; bases outside the gene matches: 7. Germline loops: CDR1 SGHVS, CDR2 FQNEAQ. CDR3 protein: CASSLSGGRIDTQYF. CDR3 DNA sequence: TGTGCCAGCAGCTTAAGCGGCGGGAGAATAGATACGCAGTATTTT.

CDR3 DNA sequence: TGTGCCAGTAGTATAGTCGCAGGGGCAGAGACCCAGTACTTC. It is translated as CASSIVAGAETQYF. The chain recombines TRBV19 with TRBJ2-5; possible D gene TRBD1, 6 bases. CDR3 length: 14 residues. Trimming stripped 1 base from V and 4 bases from J, with 10 bases between. Germline V gene data show CDR1 as LNHDA and CDR2 as SQIVND (reference sequence).

J is TRBJ2-5 and V is TRBV29-1, with D perhaps matching TRBD1 (6 bases). The J call is in doubt because the DNA end fits TRBJ2-7 better. This CDR3 spans 12 amino acids. Germline V lookup: CDR1 SQVTM, CDR2 ANQGSEA. The CDR3 DNA follows: TGCAGCGTCTGGGGGCTGTCCTACGAGCAGTACTTC. Amino acids: CSVWGLSYEQYF.

As to this clone: This same CDR3 is encoded by further DNA sequences in the sample. J is TRBJ2-7 and V is TRBV5-1; 9 nucleotides match TRBD2. Trimming cost V 2 bases and J 1 base; bases outside gene matches: 1. Germline values: CDR1 SGHRS, CDR2 YFSETQ. CDR3 length equals 14 residues. This CDR3 reads CASSLGLASYEQYF. In DNA form, the CDR3 reads TGCGCCAGCAGCTTAGGACTAGCGTCCTACGAGCAGTACTTC.

The CDR3 DNA reads TGTGCCAGCAGCGCTTGGTATGAGGCCGGGGAGCTGTTTTTT. This codes for CASSAWYEAGELFF. This chain connects TRBV7-2 to TRBJ2-2; D is unresolved. The CDR3 is 14 amino acids. Germline CDR1 SGHTA, CDR2 FQGNSA. V lost 5 bases, J lost 6 bases, and 13 bases lay in between.

Note on this clone: At the DNA level, this CDR3 is encoded by other sequences in the same sample as well. The chain carries TRBV29-1 and TRBJ2-6; perhaps TRBD2 as D (6 bases). V was clipped by 3 bases and J by 1 base, with 7 bases between them. There are 14 residues in the CDR3. Germline values: CDR1 SQVTM, CDR2 ANQGSEA. The CDR3 bases are TGCAGCGTTGATGCGGGGTCTGGGGCCAACGTCCTGACTTTC. It codes for CSVDAGSGANVLTF. Based on the CDR3 plus reference TRBV29-1 and TRBJ2-6, the full variable domain is SAVISQKPSRDICQRGTSLTIQCQVDSQVTMMFWYRQQPGQSLTLIATANQGSEATYESGFVIDKFPISRPNLTFSTLTVSNMSPEDSSIYLCSVDAGSGANVLTFGAGSRLTVL.

This sequence joins TRBV30 and TRBJ2-2; TRBD2 is a possible D gene (6 bases). Germline V gives CDR1 GTSNPN, CDR2 SVGIG (reference sequence). The CDR3 covers 15 residues. Trimming took off 3 bases at V and 2 bases at J, with 13 bases between the two ends. The CDR3 here is CAWRVVGLNTGELFF. In DNA, the CDR3 is TGTGCCTGGAGGGTTGTGGGACTCAACACCGGGGAGCTGTTTTTT. The full variable domain, completed using reference TRBV30 and TRBJ2-2, is SQTIHQWPATLVQPVGSPLSLECTVEGTSNPNLYWYRQAAGRGLQLLFYSVGIGQISSEVPQNLSASRPQDRQFILSSKKLLLSDSGFYLCAWRVVGLNTGELFFGEGSRLTVL.

This clone was picked up one time. The CDR3 spells CASRQQGDTFGYTF. The CDR3 DNA follows: TGCGCCAGCAGACAACAGGGCGATACTTTTGGCTACACCTTC. The V and J genes are TRBV5-1 and TRBJ1-2, with D possibly matching TRBD1 (6 bases). From germline, CDR1 is SGHRS and CDR2 YFSETQ. Trimming shortened V by 5 bases and J by 7 bases, and 18 bases separated the two germline ends. The CDR3 runs 14 residues. The full variable domain, in which reference TRBV5-1 and TRBJ1-2 provide the parts outside the CDR3, is KAGVTQTPRYLIKTRGQQVTLSCSPISGHRSVSWYQQTPGQGLQFLFEYFSETQRNKGNFPGRFSGRQFSNSRSEMNVSTLELGDSALYLCASRQQGDTFGYTFGSGTRLTVV.

The gene calls are TRBV5-1 and TRBJ2-7; possible D gene TRBD1, 5 bases. This CDR3 has 12 amino acids. Germline V gives CDR1 SGHRS, CDR2 YFSETQ. V was shortened by 6 bases and J by 6 bases, with 13 bases between the two germline ends. The CDR3 DNA reads TGCGCCAGCACCCCTGGGGCCGGCGAGCAGTACTTC. The encoded protein is CASTPGAGEQYF. Based on the CDR3 plus reference TRBV5-1 and TRBJ2-7, the full variable domain is KAGVTQTPRYLIKTRGQQVTLSCSPISGHRSVSWYQQTPGQGLQFLFEYFSETQRNKGNFPGRFSGRQFSNSRSEMNVSTLELGDSALYLCASTPGAGEQYFGPGTRLTVT.

J is TRBJ2-2 and V is TRBV5-7; 14 nucleotides line up with TRBD2. TRBV5-7 falls under the ORF class, with uncertain function. J gave up 2 bases and V 3 bases, and 9 bases lay outside the gene matches. The CDR3 has 19 residues. The CDR3 coding sequence is TGTGCCAGCAGCTCGGGACAGGGGACTAGCGGGAGAAACACCGGGGAGCTGTTTTTT. As protein: CASSSGQGTSGRNTGELFF.

The chain links TRBV7-2 to TRBJ2-3, with TRBD2 matching over 8 bases. The length of the CDR3 is 17 residues. Germline V gene lookup returns CDR1 SGHTA and CDR2 FQGNSA. J lost 3 bases, V lost 2 bases, and 10 bases had no gene match. CDR3 nucleotide sequence: TGTGCCAGCAGCTTAATGGGGAGCGGGAGTTGGACAGATACGCAGTATTTT. Its translation: CASSLMGSGSWTDTQYF.

The genes are TRBV6-5 and TRBJ1-5; D not certain. Germline V gene lookup returns CDR1 MNHEY and CDR2 SVGAGI. This CDR3 region has 12 residues. V was trimmed by 6 bases and J by 7 bases, leaving 10 bases between them. Here the CDR3 DNA reads TGTGCCAGCAGCACTCCCAACCAGCCCCAGCATTTT. Encoded protein: CASSTPNQPQHF.